This T cell receptor (beta chain) emerged from a study of cytomegalovirus exposure and HLA in healthy donors. Whole-study results and caveats: In a later analysis, V- and J-gene trimming of beta chains associated with a DCLRE1C missense variant, replicated independently.

Concerning this clone itself: Its antigen is still unknown.

The PCR was carried out with 60 Vbeta primers and 13 Jbeta primers. Profiling relied on immunoSEQ multiplex PCR, and the TCRdb table lists in-frame clones only, not all of them. The sample includes approximately 170,000 clones, approximately 70% seen only once; the top ten take approximately 5.4%. The TCR originated in a woman between 18 and 30 years old in good health and CMV-seropositive. What was sequenced was PBMCs.

This CDR3 is CASSTGLASQGTQYF. The CDR3 bases are TGTGCCAGCAGTACGGGACTAGCGTCACAGGGTACGCAGTATTTT. This chain connects TRBV6-5 to TRBJ2-3; 10 positions match TRBD2. Germline CDR1 MNHEY, CDR2 SVGAGI. This CDR3 has 15 residues. J gave up 8 bases and V 5 bases, and 10 bases lay outside the gene matches.